Given below is one TCR beta chain in context. No cognate antigen has been identified for it. The sample holds no much larger clone one base away, and base qualities are not on file. The immunoSEQ Assay, a bias-controlled multiplex PCR, was used to amplify TCRbeta CDR3 regions from genomic DNA. The study's processing was this. The number of nucleated cells in each sample was estimated by amplification of reference gene primers within the assay. To quantify the absolute abundance of each unique TCRbeta CDR3 rearrangement, sequence reads were collapsed and filtered. Productive Simpson clonality was computed per sample as the square root of Simpson's diversity index over productive rearrangements. The table was pulled from immuneACCESS by TCRdb, which kept in-frame rearrangements only. Such tables lose some clones; where checked, under half of the loss comes from unresolved V genes, and the rest has no known cause. The V and J calls and clone size are taken from that table; D and trimming were inferred from the DNA. Across this sample there are approximately 90,000 clones, with 90% seen only once. The top ten constitute approximately 1.5% of the sample.

Each collaborating institution followed its own protocols to collect whole blood in K2EDTA tubes. Collaborator samples were shipped for TCRbeta analysis as frozen whole blood, isolated PBMCs, or DNA extracted from either sample type. This record belongs to a study of blood T cell repertoires in COVID-19 (dated by TCRdb to the early 2020s). Study-level background: Collaborator samples came from the United States, Italy and Spain and covered acute and convalescent phases of COVID-19. The material from the prospective study consisted of cDNA or gDNA derived from T cells, B-cell-depleted T cells, or PBMCs. The dataset comprised deeply sampled blood TCRbeta repertoires from subjects exposed to, actively infected with, or recovered from COVID-19. The repertoires were released in a freely available public database intended as a resource for research on the immune response to SARS-CoV-2. The samples were drawn from two sources: the first 160 participants of the ongoing ImmuneRACE study, and over 1,000 subjects contributed by 6 global collaborators. The sample metadata nearly always contained a de-identified subject ID, COVID-19 status, age in years and sex. Where HLA class I and class II types were available, the types were taken from metadata supplied by the sample provider, not from assay-based typing.

The V end loses 6 bases and the J end loses 7 bases, and a stretch of 15 bases separates them. CDR3 length: 13 amino acids, cysteine to phenylalanine. Of all the DNA, just the CDR3 is kept, 39 bases in frame from base 1. CDR1 and CDR2 (LNHDA, SQIVND) derive from the germline V gene (reference sequence). Study-wide conclusions, independent of this receptor: The quantity of clinical and demographic metadata differed by source and by participant and was supplied without curation.

Sequencing was carried out using peripheral blood. This clonotype was obtained from a man aged 60-69 years with acute or convalescent COVID-19. The chain links TRBV19 with TRBJ1-1; TRBD1 is a weak D gene call, 5 bases matching. The DNA sequence follows: TGTGCCAGTAGGTCGCAGGGTCAGAATGAAGCTTTCTTT. This yields the protein CASRSQGQNEAFF.